This T cell receptor (beta chain) came from a study of cytomegalovirus exposure and HLA in healthy donors. Broader study findings: In a later analysis, first-cohort TCR clusters were found to tend to co-occur in the 90 to 150 validation repertoires. The CMV antigen specificity of a few CMV-associated chains was confirmed through in vitro analysis. Accounts indicate the classifier identified cytomegalovirus status with strong specificity and sensitivity.

TCRdb's table, derived via immunoSEQ multiplex PCR, lists solely in-frame clones and lacks some. Of roughly 120,000 clones listed, 86% are singletons. Turning to this clone: Its antigen remains unidentified.

The receptor comes from a young man in good health and CMV-seronegative. Sequenced input: PBMCs.

CDR3 nucleotides: TGTGCCAGTAGTACTGACAGGATTCAGGTCGTGGAGCTGTTTTTT. Residues: CASSTDRIQVVELFF. V gene TRBV19 combines with J gene TRBJ2-2, with a weak D call TRBD1 (6 bases). Trimming took off 4 bases at V and 10 bases at J, with 19 bases between the two ends. This CDR3 comprises 15 residues. Germline V gene data show CDR1 as LNHDA and CDR2 as SQIVND (reference sequence).